The clone carrying this TCR beta chain was seen a single time. This entry comes from a study of blood T cell repertoires in COVID-19. On the study more broadly: Samples came from the United States, Italy and Spain, spanning acute and convalescent COVID-19.

As handled by the study authors: The authors estimated nucleated cell counts from reference gene primer amplification. The table came from immunoSEQ multiplex PCR; TCRdb's copy has only in-frame clones and leaves some out. The V and J calls and clone size were taken over from that table, and D and trimming were inferred from the DNA. Among 190,000 or so clones listed, 84% were seen once. Germline V gene sequence: CDR1 MNHEY, CDR2 SVGAGI. V lost 6 bases and J 4 bases, leaving 12 bases between the germline ends. The CDR3 is 13 amino acids. Allocation to cohorts depended on clinical history reported by the participants. Either two negative PCRs, clearance, or symptom resolution qualified Cohort 3 donors as recovered.

The chain links TRBV6-5 to TRBJ1-1; maybe TRBD1 (6 bases). Source material: PBMCs or T cells enriched from blood (not recorded which). The clonotype was recovered from a man in his forties who had recovered from COVID-19. The chain's CDR3 is CASSEYRATEAFF. The CDR3 DNA reads as TGTGCCAGCAGCGAGTACAGGGCCACTGAAGCTTTCTTT.